The next 18 T cell receptor beta chains were all read from a single sample in a study of shared clonotypes between healthy human individuals. Here immunoSEQ multiplex PCR was the method, and the copy in TCRdb shows in-frame clones only, minus some. The data show almost 750,000 clones, with about two thirds seen just once and under 2% held by the top ten. The sequencing sample was made of memory CD4+ T cells sorted from blood. Specified subset: CD45RA-negative fraction. The receptors originated from a woman in her thirties in good health.

This chain joins TRBV10-3 and TRBJ1-2; TRBD1 matches 7 bases. CDR1 ENHRY and CDR2 SYGVKD come from the germline V gene. V dropped 2 bases and J dropped 8; count of bases not matched to a gene: 8. This CDR3 is built from 14 residues. The CDR3 nucleotides read TGTGCCATCAGTGAGCGGGACAGTTCTAGGGGCTACACCTTC. Amino acid sequence: CAISERDSSRGYTF.

V gene TRBV6-6 combines with J gene TRBJ1-2; D not resolved. CDR1 and CDR2 (germline): MNHNY, SVGAGI (reference sequence). The V end was cut by 0 bases, the J end by 2 bases, with 7 bases between. The CDR3 length is 14 residues. The CDR3 nucleotides are TGTGCCAGCAGTTACTCGCGCGACAACTATGGCTACACCTTC. Its translation: CASSYSRDNYGYTF.

V is TRBV7-2 and J is TRBJ2-5; 10 bases fit TRBD2. The J call is doubtful: the DNA matches TRBJ2-7 better. Per the germline V gene, CDR1 is SGHTA and CDR2 is FQGNSA. The CDR3 covers 17 residues. In DNA form, the CDR3 reads TGTGCCAGCAGCTTAGGGTGGCTAGCGGGAGAGAGGGACGAGCAGTACTTC. Amino acid sequence: CASSLGWLAGERDEQYF.

V and J are TRBV18 and TRBJ2-1; 13 nucleotides align to TRBD2. Germline assignment: CDR1 KGHSH and CDR2 LQKENI. CDR3 size: 16 residues. V lost 3 bases and J lost 9; bases outside the gene matches: 8. The CDR3 DNA follows: TGTGCCAGCTCACCCGGACTAGCGGGAGATGGGGTTGAGCAGTTCTTC. Translation gives CASSPGLAGDGVEQFF. Full variable domain (missing parts from reference TRBV18 and TRBJ2-1): NAGVMQNPRHLVRRRGQEARLRCSPMKGHSHVYWYRQLPEEGLKFMVYLQKENIIDESGMPKERFSAEFPKEGPSILRIQQVVRGDSAAYFCASSPGLAGDGVEQFFGPGTRLTVL.

This clone was found a few times. The rearrangement links TRBV5-5 to TRBJ2-1; D may be TRBD2 (7 bases). The CDR3 contains 15 residues. V gave up 4 bases and J gave up 6 bases, with 17 bases separating them. Germline V gene lookup returns CDR1 SGHKS and CDR2 YYEKEE (reference sequence). In nucleotides, the CDR3 is TGTGCCAGCAGCCCATCGGGGGGCGCGGTCAATGAGCAGTTCTTC. It codes for CASSPSGGAVNEQFF.

The chain joins TRBV29-1 to TRBJ1-2; possibly TRBD1 for D (6 bases). The ends were cut back, 3 bases at V and 3 bases at J, with 20 bases in the middle. CDR1 is SQVTM, CDR2 ANQGSEA, per germline. The CDR3 runs 16 residues. The CDR3 sequence is CSVDSSGGGRHYGYTF. The CDR3 DNA is TGCAGCGTTGATTCGTCCGGCGGGGGGCGACACTATGGCTACACCTTC.

The rearrangement uses TRBV2 and TRBJ2-6, with TRBD1 as a possible D gene (6 bases). CDR3 length equals 15 residues. The germline V and J ends were trimmed by 5 bases and 1 base, with 9 bases remaining between them. CDR1 is SNHLY, CDR2 FYNNEI, per germline. In DNA, the CDR3 is TGTGCCAGCAGTACGCAGGGGTCTGGGGCCAACGTCCTGACTTTC. This translates into CASSTQGSGANVLTF.

J is TRBJ1-4 and V is TRBV15; 9 nucleotides align to TRBD1. V shed 5 bases, J shed 8 bases, and the junction held 9 bases outside the gene matches. Germline V gives CDR1 LNHNV, CDR2 YYDKDF (reference sequence). The CDR3 totals 15 residues. The CDR3 protein is CATSWGQGNMEKLFF. CDR3 DNA: TGTGCCACCAGCTGGGGACAGGGCAATATGGAAAAACTGTTTTTT.

This chain links TRBV15 with TRBJ2-1, with a weak D call TRBD2 (6 bases). There are 16 residues in the CDR3. Trimming took 1 base from V and 9 from J, leaving 19 bases between them. The germline V gene encodes CDR1 LNHNV and CDR2 YYDKDF (reference sequence). CDR3 DNA sequence: TGTGCCACCAGCAGAGCGGGTCTGGACGGGAGTGGTGAGCAGTTCTTC. It codes for CATSRAGLDGSGEQFF.

Comment on this clone: At the DNA level, this CDR3 is encoded by other sequences in the same sample as well. The chain employs TRBV6-1 and TRBJ2-7, with a weak D call TRBD1 (5 bases). Germline values: CDR1 MNHNS, CDR2 SASEGT. Trimming removed 6 bases at V and 4 bases at J, with 10 bases between. The CDR3 runs to 12 residues. The CDR3 region is CASRKDSYEQYF. DNA of the CDR3: TGTGCCAGCAGGAAAGACAGTTACGAGCAGTACTTC.

The rearrangement links TRBV2 to TRBJ1-2; tentatively, D is TRBD1 (5 bases). This CDR3 is built from 11 residues. CDR1 and CDR2 from the germline V gene are SNHLY and FYNNEI. The ends were cut back, 8 bases at V and 9 bases at J, with 13 bases in the middle. The DNA of the CDR3 is TGTGCCAGCCGGTCCGGGGACCGCTACACCTTC. Translation gives CASRSGDRYTF.

The chain is built from TRBV18 and TRBJ2-2; the match to TRBD2 covers 11 bases. Germline V lookup: CDR1 KGHSH, CDR2 LQKENI. Unmatched junction bases numbered 6, after V lost 4 bases and J lost 2 bases. The CDR3 contains 17 residues. CDR3 sequence (DNA): TGTGCCAGCTCACAGACTAGCGGGAAGGCTAACACCGGGGAGCTGTTTTTT. Its protein product is CASSQTSGKANTGELFF.

This chain joins TRBV27 and TRBJ2-1; no reliable D call. Germline V lookup: CDR1 MNHEY, CDR2 SMNVEV (reference sequence). The CDR3 loop spans 17 amino acids. V was trimmed by 6 bases and J by 8 bases, leaving 26 bases between them. CDR3 DNA: TGTGCCAGCAGCCCTTCCGTAGGGCTAGGGTTGGTCCATGAGCAGTTCTTC. It codes for CASSPSVGLGLVHEQFF.

The chain has TRBV19 and TRBJ2-2, with TRBD1 identical over 9 bases. Trimming took 6 bases from V and 1 from J; bases not matched to a gene: 9. Germline loops: CDR1 LNHDA, CDR2 SQIVND (reference sequence). This CDR3 contains 17 residues. As DNA, the CDR3 is TGTGCCAGTAGCAGCCAAGTGGGACAGGGGAACACCGGGGAGCTGTTTTTT. The encoded protein is CASSSQVGQGNTGELFF.

The genes are TRBV7-3 and TRBJ2-1; tentative D call: TRBD2 (5 bases). Germline CDR1 and CDR2: SGHTA and FQGTGA. V dropped 5 bases and J dropped 1 base, with 15 bases sitting between them. This CDR3 has 16 amino acids. CDR3 nucleotide sequence: TGTGCCAGCAGCCCTTCTGGGAGTGCTTCCTACAATGAGCAGTTCTTC. Its translation: CASSPSGSASYNEQFF.

Ten or more counts support this clone. The chain links TRBV5-5 to TRBJ1-3; D possibly corresponds to TRBD1 (5 bases). Trimming shortened V by 0 bases and J by 0 bases, and 7 bases separated the two germline ends. Germline values: CDR1 SGHKS, CDR2 YYEKEE (reference sequence). This CDR3 has 15 residues. The CDR3 region is CASSLEGTSGNTIYF. CDR3 DNA: TGTGCCAGCAGCTTGGAGGGGACCTCTGGAAACACCATATATTTT.

The V and J genes are TRBV28 and TRBJ1-4, with 8 bases lining up with TRBD1. The CDR3 has 15 amino acids. Per the germline V gene, CDR1 is MDHEN and CDR2 is SYDVKM. V dropped 2 bases and J dropped 7; count of bases not matched to a gene: 6. The CDR3 protein is CASSLQGAMGEKLFF. DNA for the CDR3: TGTGCCAGCAGTTTACAGGGGGCGATGGGTGAAAAACTGTTTTTT.

This chain uses TRBV18 with TRBJ2-2, with D unresolved. The V gene lost 3 bases and the J gene lost 0 bases, with 11 bases spanning the gap. The germline gives CDR1 KGHSH, CDR2 LQKENI. This CDR3 contains 16 residues. The CDR3 DNA reads TGTGCCAGCTCACCGGAAGTGCCTTCGAACACCGGGGAGCTGTTTTTT. Translated: CASSPEVPSNTGELFF. The full variable domain, its missing parts supplied by reference TRBV18 and TRBJ2-2, is NAGVMQNPRHLVRRRGQEARLRCSPMKGHSHVYWYRQLPEEGLKFMVYLQKENIIDESGMPKERFSAEFPKEGPSILRIQQVVRGDSAAYFCASSPEVPSNTGELFFGEGSRLTVL.